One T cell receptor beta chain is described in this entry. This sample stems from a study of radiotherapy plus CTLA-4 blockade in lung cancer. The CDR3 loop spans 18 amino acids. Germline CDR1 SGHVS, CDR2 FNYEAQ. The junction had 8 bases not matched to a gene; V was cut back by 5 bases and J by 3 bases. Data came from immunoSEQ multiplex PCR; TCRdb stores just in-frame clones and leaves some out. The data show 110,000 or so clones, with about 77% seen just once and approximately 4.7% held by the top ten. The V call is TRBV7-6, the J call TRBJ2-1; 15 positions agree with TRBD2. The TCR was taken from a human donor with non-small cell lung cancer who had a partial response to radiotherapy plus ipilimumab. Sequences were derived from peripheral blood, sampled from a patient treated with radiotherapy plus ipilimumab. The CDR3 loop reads CASSGGGLAGGDYNEQFF. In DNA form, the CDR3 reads TGTGCCAGCAGCGGGGGGGGACTAGCGGGAGGAGACTACAATGAGCAGTTCTTC.